The text below deals with one T cell receptor (beta chain). This sample stems from a study of CD8+ T cells in alopecia areata. As the sequencing template, cDNA was produced by extracting RNA and reverse transcribing it. Clones were sequenced by immunoSEQ multiplex PCR, and TCRdb holds only the in-frame ones, with some missing. The repertoire holds roughly 65,000 clones, about half seen once, with roughly 15% in the top ten. Germline CDR1 reads SEHNR; CDR2 reads FQNEAQ (reference sequence). The CDR3 has 12 residues. V was trimmed by 4 bases and J by 3 bases, leaving 7 bases between them. The rearrangement links TRBV7-9 to TRBJ2-7; possibly TRBD2 for D (5 bases). The source of this sequence is a human donor with alopecia areata. This sample comprised CD8+ T cells sorted from blood, obtained at week 0. Here the CDR3 DNA reads TGTGCCAGCAGCTCCGGGATCTACGAGCAGTACTTC. It is translated as CASSSGIYEQYF.